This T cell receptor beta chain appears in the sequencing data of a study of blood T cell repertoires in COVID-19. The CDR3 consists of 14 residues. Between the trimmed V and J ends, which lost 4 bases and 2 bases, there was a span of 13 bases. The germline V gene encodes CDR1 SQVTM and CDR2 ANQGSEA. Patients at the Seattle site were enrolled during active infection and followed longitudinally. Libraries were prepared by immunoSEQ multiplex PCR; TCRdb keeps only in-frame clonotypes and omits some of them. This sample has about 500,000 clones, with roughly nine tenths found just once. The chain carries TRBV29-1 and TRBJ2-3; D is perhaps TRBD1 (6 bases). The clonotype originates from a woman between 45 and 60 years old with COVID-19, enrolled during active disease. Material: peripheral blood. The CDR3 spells CSVAGVKDTDTQYF. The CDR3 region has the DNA TGCAGCGTTGCAGGGGTAAAGGACACAGATACGCAGTATTTT.